Listed below are T cell receptor beta chains from one sample, sequenced in a study of a mutant IDH1 vaccine in newly diagnosed glioma. No cognate antigen is known for these TCRs. Produced via immunoSEQ multiplex PCR; TCRdb's table is partial and in-frame only. The table includes about 56,000 clones, roughly nine tenths detected once. The specimen was PBMCs, collected from a glioma patient whose treatment included an IDH1 peptide vaccine. These TCRs come from a man in his forties or fifties with glioma. CDR3s include the opening cysteine and the closing phenylalanine or tryptophan. A D gene is named only where the DNA matches it firmly. Not every row has a clone size; where given, it reads once, few, many or a size class.

clone_size | d_call | j_call | v_call | cdr3_nt | cdr3_aa
- | - | TRBJ2-4 | TRBV10-3 | TGTGCCATCAGTGAACCCGACAAAGCCAAAAACATTCAGTACTTC | CAISEPDKAKNIQYF
- | TRBD2 | TRBJ2-1 | TRBV4-1 | TGCGCCAGCAGCCAAATGACTAGCAGCGCCTACAATGAGCAGTTCTTC | CASSQMTSSAYNEQFF
- | - | TRBJ2-7 | TRBV5-6 | TGTGCCAGCAGCTCCAGGGACCACCTTAACTGGGAGCAGTACTTC | CASSSRDHLNWEQYF
- | - | TRBJ2-7 | TRBV4-2 | TGTGCCAGCAGCCAAGATTTTGTAATAGCGGAGACCTACGAGCAGTACTTC | CASSQDFVIAETYEQYF
- | TRBD2 | TRBJ2-1 | TRBV7-9 | TGTGCCAGCAGCCCGGGGGGCGGGAGGGCCGATGAGCAGTTCTTC | CASSPGGGRADEQFF
- | - | TRBJ1-1 | TRBV7-2 | TGTGCCAGCAGCGAGCTAGGGAACACTGAAGCTTTCTTT | CASSELGNTEAFF
- | - | TRBJ2-1 | TRBV19 | TGTGCCGCAGATAGGGGGGGTTTGGCTGATGAGCAGTTCTTC | CAADRGGLADEQFF
- | - | TRBJ1-5 | TRBV6-5 | TGTGCCAGCAGTTACTCGGGGGTCACCAATCAGCCCCAGCATTTT | CASSYSGVTNQPQHF
- | TRBD2 | TRBJ2-7 | TRBV5-1 | TGCGCCAGCAGCTTTAACCCCCTAGCGGGAGGTTCCTACGAGCAGTACTTC | CASSFNPLAGGSYEQYF
once | TRBD1 | TRBJ1-2 | TRBV15 | TGTGCCACCAGCACAACCGGACAGGGTCACTATGGCTACACCTTC | CATSTTGQGHYGYTF
- | TRBD2 | TRBJ2-7 | TRBV6-1 | TGTGCCAGCAGTGAAGAGGCTAGCGGGAGCAAGCAGTACTTC | CASSEEASGSKQYF
- | - | TRBJ1-2 | TRBV28 | TGTGCCATTGAAGACAGGCGCCTCTATGGCTACACCTTC | CAIEDRRLYGYTF
- | - | TRBJ2-3 | TRBV20-1 | TGCAGTGCTAGCGCAACAGATACGCAGTATTTT | CSASATDTQYF
- | - | TRBJ1-5 | TRBV9 | TGTGCCAGCAGCGTAGGGGTCGGGATGAATCAGCCCCAGCATTTT | CASSVGVGMNQPQHF
- | - | TRBJ1-2 | TRBV19 | TGTGCCAGTAGTACCAATAACAGGTTAAACTATGGCTACACCTTC | CASSTNNRLNYGYTF
- | TRBD2 | TRBJ2-7 | TRBV4-3 | TGCGCCAGCAGCCCGACTAGCGGGAGAACATACGAGCAGTACTTC | CASSPTSGRTYEQYF
- | TRBD2 | TRBJ2-7 | TRBV5-5 | TGTGCCAGCAGCTTGACACCTACTAGCGGGAGGGCCTACGAGCAGTACTTC | CASSLTPTSGRAYEQYF
once | TRBD1 | TRBJ2-1 | TRBV6-1 | TGTGCCTCCAGGGAGGACAGGGGGCTCTACAATGAGCAGTTCTTC | CASREDRGLYNEQFF
- | - | TRBJ2-7 | TRBV6-6 | TGTGCCAGCAGTTACCCACTGGGGGTACGGACCTACGAGCAGTACTTC | CASSYPLGVRTYEQYF
- | - | TRBJ1-3 | TRBV9 | TGTGCCAGCAGCGTAGGGGGTAACTCTGGAAACACCATATATTTT | CASSVGGNSGNTIYF
- | - | TRBJ1-2 | TRBV4-3 | TGCGCCAGCAGCCACACGGGCCTGGGGTATGGCTACACCTTC | CASSHTGLGYGYTF
- | - | TRBJ2-5 | TRBV15 | TGTGCCACCAGCAGAGATGTGGGTTTGGAGACCCAGTACTTC | CATSRDVGLETQYF
- | - | TRBJ2-7 | TRBV15 | TGTGCCACCAGCAGAGAGGTAGCCTACGAGCAGTACTTC | CATSREVAYEQYF
- | - | TRBJ2-7 | TRBV5-1 | TGCGCCAGCAGTTCTGGCAGTCCCTACGAGCAGTACTTC | CASSSGSPYEQYF
- | TRBD2 | TRBJ2-1 | TRBV7-2 | TGTGCCAGCAGCTTTACTAGCGGGACGACGAATGAGCAGTTCTTC | CASSFTSGTTNEQFF
- | - | TRBJ1-4 | TRBV6-5 | TGTGCCAGCAGGAAGGGGGGTGAAAAACTGTTTTTT | CASRKGGEKLFF
- | - | TRBJ1-4 | TRBV28 | TGTGCCAGCAGTTTACCACAGGGAAATGAAAAACTGTTTTTT | CASSLPQGNEKLFF
few | - | TRBJ1-2 | TRBV7-2 | TGTGCCAGTTTTCAGGGTGTAGGTGGCTACACCTTC | CASFQGVGGYTF
- | - | TRBJ1-5 | TRBV5-1 | TGCGCCAGCAGCCCGGATTGGGGCATCGGCAATCAGCCCCAGCATTTT | CASSPDWGIGNQPQHF
- | TRBD2 | TRBJ2-5 | TRBV18 | TGTGCCAGCTCTACTAGCGGGAGCCAAGAGACCCAGTACTTC | CASSTSGSQETQYF
- | - | TRBJ2-1 | TRBV5-1 | TGCGCCAGCAGCTTGGACTCACGTATCGCCCGGCATGAGCAGTTCTTC | CASSLDSRIARHEQFF
- | - | TRBJ1-2 | TRBV4-3 | TGCGCCAGCAATCCAGATCAAGGGGTACAACATGGCTACACCTTC | CASNPDQGVQHGYTF
- | - | TRBJ2-7 | TRBV7-2 | TGTGCCAGCAGCTTAGGTCGGGCCTACGAGCAGTACTTC | CASSLGRAYEQYF
- | TRBD1 | TRBJ2-3 | TRBV19 | TGTGCCAGTAGTCTCCGGACAGGGGGCAGGACAGATACGCAGTATTTT | CASSLRTGGRTDTQYF
- | - | TRBJ1-3 | TRBV2 | TGTGCCATCCCGGGGTGGAAGAATGGAAACACCATATATTTT | CAIPGWKNGNTIYF
- | - | TRBJ2-7 | TRBV5-4 | TGTGCCAGCAGCTCCTCACAAGGGCCCTGGGACGAGCAGTACTTC | CASSSSQGPWDEQYF